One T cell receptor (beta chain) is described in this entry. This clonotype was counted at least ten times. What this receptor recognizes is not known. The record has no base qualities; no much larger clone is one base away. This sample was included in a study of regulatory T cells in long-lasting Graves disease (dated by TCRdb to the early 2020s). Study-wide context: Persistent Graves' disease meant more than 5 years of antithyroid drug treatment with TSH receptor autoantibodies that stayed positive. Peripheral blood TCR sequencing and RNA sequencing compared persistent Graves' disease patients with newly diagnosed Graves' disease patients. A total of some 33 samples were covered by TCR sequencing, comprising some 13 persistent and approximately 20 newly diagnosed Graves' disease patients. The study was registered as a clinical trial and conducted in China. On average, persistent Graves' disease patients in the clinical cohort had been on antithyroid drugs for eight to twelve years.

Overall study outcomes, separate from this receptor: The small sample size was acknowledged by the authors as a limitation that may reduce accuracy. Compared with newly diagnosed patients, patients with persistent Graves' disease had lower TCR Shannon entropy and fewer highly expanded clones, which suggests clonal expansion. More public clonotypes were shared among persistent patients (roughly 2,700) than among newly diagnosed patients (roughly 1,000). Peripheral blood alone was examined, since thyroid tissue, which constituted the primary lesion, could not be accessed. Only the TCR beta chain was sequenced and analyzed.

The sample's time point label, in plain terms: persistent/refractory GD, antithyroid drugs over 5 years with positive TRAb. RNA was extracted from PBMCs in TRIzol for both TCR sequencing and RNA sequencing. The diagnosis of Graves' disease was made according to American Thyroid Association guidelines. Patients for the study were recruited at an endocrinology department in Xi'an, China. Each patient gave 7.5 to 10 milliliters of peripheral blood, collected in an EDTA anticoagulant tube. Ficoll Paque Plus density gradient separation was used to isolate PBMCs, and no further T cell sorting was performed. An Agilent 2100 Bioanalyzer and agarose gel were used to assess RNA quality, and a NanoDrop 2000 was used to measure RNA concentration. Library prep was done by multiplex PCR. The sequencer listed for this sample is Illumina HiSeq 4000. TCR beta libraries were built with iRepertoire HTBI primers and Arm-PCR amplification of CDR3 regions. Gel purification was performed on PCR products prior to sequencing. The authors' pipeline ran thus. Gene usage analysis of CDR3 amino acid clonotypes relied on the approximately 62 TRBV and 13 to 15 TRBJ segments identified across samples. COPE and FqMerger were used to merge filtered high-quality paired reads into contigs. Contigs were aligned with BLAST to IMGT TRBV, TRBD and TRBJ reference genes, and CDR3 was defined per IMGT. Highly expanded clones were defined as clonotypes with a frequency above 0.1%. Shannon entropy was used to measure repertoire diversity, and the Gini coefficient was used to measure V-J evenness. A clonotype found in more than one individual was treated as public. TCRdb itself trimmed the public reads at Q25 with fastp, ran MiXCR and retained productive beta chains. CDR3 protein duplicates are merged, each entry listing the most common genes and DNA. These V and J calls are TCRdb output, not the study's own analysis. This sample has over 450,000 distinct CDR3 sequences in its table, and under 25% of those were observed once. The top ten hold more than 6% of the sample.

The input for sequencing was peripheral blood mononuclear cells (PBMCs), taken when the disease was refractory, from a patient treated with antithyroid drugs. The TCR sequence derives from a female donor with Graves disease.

The DNA reads TGCAGCGTTCGGACACTATTGAACACTGAAGCTTTCTTT. This translates into CSVRTLLNTEAFF. The rearrangement combines TRBV29-1 with TRBJ1-1; perhaps TRBD1 is the D gene, with 5 bases matching. The V and J ends are trimmed by 5 bases and 0 bases, leaving 10 bases between them. Via the germline V gene, CDR1 is SQVTM and CDR2 ANQGSEA. There are 13 amino acids in the CDR3, from cysteine to phenylalanine inclusive. Only the CDR3 DNA is retained, 39 bases long and in frame from the first base. Reference TRBV29-1 and TRBJ1-1 proteins supply the regions before and after the CDR3; the full variable domain is: SAVISQKPSRDICQRGTSLTIQCQVDSQVTMMFWYRQQPGQSLTLIATANQGSEATYESGFVIDKFPISRPNLTFSTLTVSNMSPEDSSIYLCSVRTLLNTEAFFGQGTRLTVV.